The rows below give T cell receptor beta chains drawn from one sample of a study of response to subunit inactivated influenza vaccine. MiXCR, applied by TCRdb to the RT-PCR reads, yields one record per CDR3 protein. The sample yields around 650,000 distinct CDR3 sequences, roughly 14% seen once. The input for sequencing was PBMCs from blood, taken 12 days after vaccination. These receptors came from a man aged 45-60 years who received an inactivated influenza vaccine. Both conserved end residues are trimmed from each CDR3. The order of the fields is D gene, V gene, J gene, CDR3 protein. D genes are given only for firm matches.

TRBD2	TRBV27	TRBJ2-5	ASSFRLAGSPGDQY
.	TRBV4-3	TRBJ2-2	ASSQRVRLGSGELF
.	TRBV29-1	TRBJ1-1	SVEKVMNTEAF
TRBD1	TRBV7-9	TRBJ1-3	ASSTGVSSGNTIY
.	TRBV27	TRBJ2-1	ASSLRTDNEQF
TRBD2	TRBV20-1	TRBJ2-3	SARDLAGADTQY
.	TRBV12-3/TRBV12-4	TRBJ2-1	ASSFAWDGNEQF
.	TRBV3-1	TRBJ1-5	ASSHSAGAGQPQH
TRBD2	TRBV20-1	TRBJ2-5	SALGTSGGPQETQY
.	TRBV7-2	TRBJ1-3	ASSLGLAGNTIY
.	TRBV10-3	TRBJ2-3	AISERAADTQY
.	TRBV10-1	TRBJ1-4	ASSGGPNEKLF
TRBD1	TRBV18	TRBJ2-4	ASSPIPGQGNIQY
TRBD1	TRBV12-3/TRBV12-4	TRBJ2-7	ASRRGQGQEQY
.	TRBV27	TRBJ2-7	ASSVDRRKISYEQY
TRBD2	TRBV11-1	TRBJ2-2	ASSDQFSGRRRENTGELF
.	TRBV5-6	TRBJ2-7	ASSFWQVRNEQY
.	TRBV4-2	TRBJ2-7	ASSQAQASSYEQY
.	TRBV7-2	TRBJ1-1	ASSLMWGAGHTEAF
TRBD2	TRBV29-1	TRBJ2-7	SVDGVAGGVPYEQY
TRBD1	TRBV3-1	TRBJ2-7	ASSRIPGQGYEQY
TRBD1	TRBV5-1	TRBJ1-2	ASSPIAGGYDNYGYT
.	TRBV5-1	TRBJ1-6	ASSLAGFGSPLH
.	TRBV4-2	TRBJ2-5	ASSQDQGGLASGYQETQY
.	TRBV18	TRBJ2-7	ASSPGTSNSYEQY
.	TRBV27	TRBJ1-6	ASSLSTTRGGSPLH
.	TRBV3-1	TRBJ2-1	ASSPLWANSIYNEQF
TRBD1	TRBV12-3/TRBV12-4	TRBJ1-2	ASSLTGPPNYGYT
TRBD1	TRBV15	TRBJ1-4	ATSAPGTGIEKLF
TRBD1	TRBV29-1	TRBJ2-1	SAYPGTGLYNEQF
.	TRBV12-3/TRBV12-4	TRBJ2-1	ASRGSNLVDEQF
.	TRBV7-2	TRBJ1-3	ASSPPGARSGNTIY
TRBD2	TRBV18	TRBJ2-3	ASSPPGLARGADTQY
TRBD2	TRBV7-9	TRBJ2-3	ASSLMSRGGPTDTQY
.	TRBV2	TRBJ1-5	ASSSIQGYSNQPQH
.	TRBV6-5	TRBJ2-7	ASSGGVYEQY
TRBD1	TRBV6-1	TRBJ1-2	ASSRDTGGFNYGYT
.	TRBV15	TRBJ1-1	ATGQGRGTEAF
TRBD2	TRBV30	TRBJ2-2	AWSTRLAGGNKNTGELF
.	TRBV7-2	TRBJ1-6	ASSLQGAAPLH
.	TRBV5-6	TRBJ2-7	ASSLEGQGRRRASGGSYEQY
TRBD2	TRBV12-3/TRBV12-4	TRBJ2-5	ASSSLGLAGMETQY
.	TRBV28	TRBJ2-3	ASSWYTDTQY
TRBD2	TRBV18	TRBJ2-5	ASSPPLAGSVVTQY
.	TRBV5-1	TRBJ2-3	ASTVADYTDTQY
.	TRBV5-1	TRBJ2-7	ASSMGTGSYEQY
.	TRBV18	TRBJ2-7	ASSPLRDGGREQY
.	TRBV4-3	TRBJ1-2	ASSQDWSANYGYT
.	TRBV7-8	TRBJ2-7	ASSLTGRNSYEQY
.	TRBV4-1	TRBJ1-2	ASSHRQDPYGYT
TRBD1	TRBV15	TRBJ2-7	ATSREPGQGTYEQY
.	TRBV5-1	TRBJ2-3	ASSPTEDTQY
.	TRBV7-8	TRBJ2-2	ASSFSTDRLTGELF
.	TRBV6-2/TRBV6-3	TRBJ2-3	ASRRTSTSYYTQY
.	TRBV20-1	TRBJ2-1	SAPRGVYEQF
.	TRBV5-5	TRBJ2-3	ASSFRDTYTDTQY
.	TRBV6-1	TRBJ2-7	ASIDGGQWNTYEQY
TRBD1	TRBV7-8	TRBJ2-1	ASSLKPGQSFSYNEQF
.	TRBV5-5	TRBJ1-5	ASSLKPGDSRQPQH
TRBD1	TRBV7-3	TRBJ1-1	ASSQDRVTEAF